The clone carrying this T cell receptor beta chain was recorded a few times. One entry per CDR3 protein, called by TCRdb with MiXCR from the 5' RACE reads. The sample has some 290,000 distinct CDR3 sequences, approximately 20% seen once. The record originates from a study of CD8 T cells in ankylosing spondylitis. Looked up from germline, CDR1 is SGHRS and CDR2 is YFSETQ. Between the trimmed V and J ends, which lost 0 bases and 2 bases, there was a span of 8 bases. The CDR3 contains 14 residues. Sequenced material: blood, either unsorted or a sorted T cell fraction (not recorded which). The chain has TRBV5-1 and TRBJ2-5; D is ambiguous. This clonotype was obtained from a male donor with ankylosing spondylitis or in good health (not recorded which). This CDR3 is CASSLVDPQETQYF. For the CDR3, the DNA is TGCGCCAGCAGCTTGGTGGACCCTCAAGAGACCCAGTACTTC.